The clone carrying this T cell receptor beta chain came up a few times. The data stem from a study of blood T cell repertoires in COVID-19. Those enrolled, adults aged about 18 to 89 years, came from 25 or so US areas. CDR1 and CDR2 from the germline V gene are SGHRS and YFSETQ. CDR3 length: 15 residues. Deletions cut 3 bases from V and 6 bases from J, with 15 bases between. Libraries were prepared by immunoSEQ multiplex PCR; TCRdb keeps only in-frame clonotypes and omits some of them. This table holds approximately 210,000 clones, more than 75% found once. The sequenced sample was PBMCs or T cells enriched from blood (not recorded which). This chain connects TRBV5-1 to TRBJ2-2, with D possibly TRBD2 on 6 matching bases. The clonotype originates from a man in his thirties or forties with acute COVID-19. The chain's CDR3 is CASSSSLPGAGELFF. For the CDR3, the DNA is TGCGCCAGCAGCTCCTCCCTTCCGGGGGCCGGGGAGCTGTTTTTT.